This paragraph reports one T cell receptor beta chain. Combining a sample-barcoded 5' primer with a J-beta primer mix, a second PCR ran for about 7 to 11 cycles. TCRdb analysed the 5' RACE reads with MiXCR anew, one entry per CDR3 protein. Here the sample spans some 900,000 distinct CDR3 sequences, around 30% being singletons. The CDR3 consists of 13 residues. The ends lost 4 bases at V and 7 bases at J; junction bases unmatched: 2. Germline loops: CDR1 DFQATT, CDR2 SNEGSKA (reference sequence). These data belong to a study of blood T cells in healthy people across ages. Sequencing used blood. The TCR sequence derives from a woman older than 75 in good health. The V call is TRBV20-1, the J call TRBJ2-7, with 15 nucleotides matching TRBD2. CDR3 protein: CSATGTSGREQYF. Written as DNA, the CDR3 is TGCAGTGCTACTGGGACTAGCGGGAGGGAGCAGTACTTC.